This TCR beta chain was sequenced for a study of T-cell reconstitution after alpha-beta-depleted transplantation in children. Study conclusions and caveats: Diversity of TCRbeta at day 60 was high in some patients, arising from surviving recipient T cells and thymic progenitors.

Trimming stripped 4 bases from V and 0 bases from J, with 13 bases between. Germline CDR1 and CDR2: SGHDN and FVKESK. There are 16 residues in the CDR3. Unique molecular identifiers were incorporated during preparation of the TCRbeta library. Each CDR3 protein is one row after TCRdb ran MiXCR on the PCR reads. The data show approximately 240,000 distinct CDR3 sequences, with 9.5% to 13% seen just once and about 28% held by the top ten. This clonotype was observed a few times. Its antigen is not known. The TCR was taken from a child in the first two years of life with acute myeloid leukemia, due to receive a stem cell transplant. V is TRBV14 and J is TRBJ2-1; D might be TRBD1 (6 bases). Specimen: PBMCs, collected before TCRalphabeta/CD19-depleted stem cell transplant. CDR3 protein: CASSRTGLSSYNEQFF. The CDR3 region has the DNA TGTGCCAGCAGCCGTACAGGGCTTAGCTCCTACAATGAGCAGTTCTTC.